This T cell receptor (beta chain) was sequenced in a study of identical twins. Unique molecular identifiers were present on the cDNA, and a universal primer site came from template switching. TCRdb used MiXCR to reprocess the 5' RACE reads, holding one entry per CDR3 protein. The sample yields about 890,000 distinct CDR3 sequences, roughly an eighth seen once. CDR3 size: 15 residues. V was shortened by 2 bases and J by 7 bases, with 15 bases between the two germline ends. CDR1 and CDR2 (germline): SGHDN, FVKESK. This clonotype was recorded a few times. These records were also assigned to another study, of yellow fever vaccine responses in identical twins.

This receptor was identified in a woman aged 18 to 35 in good health. The gene calls are TRBV14 and TRBJ2-1; no clear D gene. Sequenced sample: PBMCs. CDR3 DNA sequence: TGTGCCAGCAGCCAACGCAGCGTTGGTTCGAATGAGCAGTTCTTC. Amino acid sequence: CASSQRSVGSNEQFF.